These 12 T cell receptor beta chains were all obtained from the same sample, sequenced in a study of blood T cell repertoires in COVID-19. Assay used: immunoSEQ multiplex PCR; TCRdb lists only in-frame clones, some missing. The sample gives 200,000 to 250,000 clones, around 86% of which show up once; around 2.2% is in the top ten. The material sequenced was peripheral blood. The receptor set was obtained from a man younger than 40 who had recovered from COVID-19.

The gene calls are TRBV6-4 and TRBJ1-2, with a possible D match to TRBD1 (5 bases). This CDR3 spans 15 amino acids. V lost 3 bases to trimming and J lost 5 bases, with 16 bases between them. CDR1 is MRHNA, CDR2 SNTAGT, per germline. This CDR3 is CASSDPGKGKYGYTF. The CDR3 region has the DNA TGTGCCAGCAGTGATCCAGGAAAGGGGAAATATGGCTACACCTTC.

The chain carries TRBV10-2 and TRBJ1-2, with TRBD1 matching over 9 bases. This CDR3 contains 14 residues. V trimming: 6 bases; J trimming: 4 bases; junction bases outside the gene matches: 6. Germline V gene sequence: CDR1 WSHSY, CDR2 SAAADI. CDR3 protein: CASSRDRAIYGYTF. DNA of the CDR3: TGCGCCAGCAGCCGGGACAGGGCCATCTATGGCTACACCTTC.

The chain is built from TRBV14 and TRBJ2-7, with D possibly matching TRBD2 (6 bases). Germline V gives CDR1 SGHDN, CDR2 FVKESK. This CDR3 region has 15 residues. V lost 2 bases and J lost 0, with 11 bases in between. CDR3 in DNA: TGTGCCAGCAGCCAATGGAGGGATCTCTCCTACGAGCAGTACTTC. As protein: CASSQWRDLSYEQYF.

The gene calls are TRBV6-5 and TRBJ2-1, with 11 bases lining up with TRBD2. The V segment lost 8 bases and the J segment 5 bases; nucleotides outside the gene matches: 5. Germline V gene sequence: CDR1 MNHEY, CDR2 SVGAGI. The CDR3 has 14 residues. CDR3 amino acids: CASGPSGGHNEQFF. The CDR3 DNA reads as TGTGCCAGCGGCCCTAGCGGGGGGCACAATGAGCAGTTCTTC.

The chain joins TRBV18 to TRBJ1-6; 9 nucleotides line up with TRBD1. J gave up 5 bases and V 4 bases, and 3 bases lay outside the gene matches. The CDR3 runs to 15 residues. Germline V gene sequence: CDR1 KGHSH, CDR2 LQKENI. DNA of the CDR3: TGTGCCAGCTCACTTCGGACAGGGGATAATTCACCCCTCCACTTT. It encodes CASSLRTGDNSPLHF.

The chain is built from TRBV5-6 and TRBJ2-5; D perhaps matches TRBD1 (5 bases). V was clipped by 6 bases and J by 5 bases, with 17 bases between them. The CDR3 is made up of 14 amino acids. Germline V gene sequence: CDR1 SGHDT, CDR2 YYEEEE. Here the CDR3 DNA reads TGTGCCAGCACCCTGGGGCTATCCAGGGAGACCCAGTACTTC. Protein sequence: CASTLGLSRETQYF.

The genes are TRBV10-3 and TRBJ1-3, with D unresolved. Looked up from germline, CDR1 is ENHRY and CDR2 is SYGVKD. The germline V and J ends were trimmed by 6 bases and 0 bases, with 9 bases remaining between them. The CDR3 is 14 residues long. Here the CDR3 reads CAIRSDPSGNTIYF. CDR3 sequence (DNA): TGTGCCATCAGGAGTGATCCCTCTGGAAACACCATATATTTT.

J is TRBJ1-4 and V is TRBV19; TRBD1 agrees at 8 bases. Germline CDR1 reads LNHDA; CDR2 reads SQIVND (reference sequence). The CDR3 contains 16 residues. V was clipped by 4 bases and J by 5 bases; unmatched bases: 9. The CDR3 sequence is CASSTTPQGVNEKLFF. DNA for the CDR3: TGTGCCAGTAGTACTACACCACAGGGGGTGAATGAAAAACTGTTTTTT.

This chain links TRBV2 with TRBJ2-1, with TRBD1 matching over 7 bases. The CDR3 loop spans 16 amino acids. Germline trimming cut 2 bases from V and 5 bases from J; bases unmatched to any gene: 9. Germline CDR1 and CDR2: SNHLY and FYNNEI. In nucleotides, the CDR3 is TGTGCCAGCAGTGAACCCTTCCGGGACAGAGACAATGAGCAGTTCTTC. Its protein is CASSEPFRDRDNEQFF.

The J gene is TRBJ1-4, the V gene TRBV30; D ambiguous. Trimming cost V 4 bases and J 3 bases, with 12 bases left between them. The CDR3 is 14 amino acids. Germline CDR1 and CDR2: GTSNPN and SVGIG (reference sequence). In nucleotides, the CDR3 is TGTGCCTGGACCCGGGTCCCGGCTAATGAAAAACTGTTTTTT. Protein sequence: CAWTRVPANEKLFF. Variable domain in full (rest from reference TRBV30 and TRBJ1-4): SQTIHQWPATLVQPVGSPLSLECTVEGTSNPNLYWYRQAAGRGLQLLFYSVGIGQISSEVPQNLSASRPQDRQFILSSKKLLLSDSGFYLCAWTRVPANEKLFFGSGTQLSVL.

This clone was picked up a small number of times. Here the CDR3 DNA reads TGCGCCAGCAGCGCCGACATGAATGAAAAACTGTTTTTT. This sequence encodes CASSADMNEKLFF. The chain has TRBV5-1 and TRBJ1-4; D remains ambiguous. This CDR3 has 13 amino acids. V was trimmed by 4 bases and J by 5 bases, leaving 9 bases between them. Germline V gives CDR1 SGHRS, CDR2 YFSETQ.

The chain carries TRBV14 and TRBJ1-5; D remains ambiguous. This CDR3 has 17 residues. CDR1 is SGHDN and CDR2 is FVKESK in the germline V gene. V shed 0 bases and J shed 2 bases, with 14 bases lying between them. The CDR3: CASSQDSLYRGNQPQHF. In DNA form, the CDR3 reads TGTGCCAGCAGCCAAGATTCCCTGTACCGAGGCAATCAGCCCCAGCATTTT.